This T cell receptor (beta chain) came from a study of blood T cell repertoires in COVID-19. The method was immunoSEQ multiplex PCR; TCRdb's version includes in-frame clones alone and lacks a portion of them. The profile shows fewer than 200,000 clones, around 80% of them singletons. Trimming removed 5 bases from V and 3 bases from J, with 9 bases in between. Germline V gene data show CDR1 as KGHDR and CDR2 as SFDVKD. This CDR3 is 13 amino acids long. This TCR came from a man in his fifties who had recovered from COVID-19. The rearrangement links TRBV24-1 to TRBJ1-1; D unclear. Sequenced: PBMCs or T cells enriched from blood (not recorded which). Here the CDR3 reads CATSGAGDTEAFF. CDR3 nucleotides: TGTGCCACCAGTGGGGCCGGGGACACTGAAGCTTTCTTT.